The clone carrying this T cell receptor beta chain was observed a few times. The data belong to a study of blood T cell repertoires in COVID-19. Sequencing was performed with immunoSEQ multiplex PCR; in TCRdb, only in-frame clones are kept and a portion is missing. The sample carries around 80,000 clones, approximately 82% recorded once. Germline V gives CDR1 MDHEN, CDR2 SYDVKM. V lost 5 bases and J 4 bases, leaving 11 bases between the germline ends. The CDR3 loop spans 13 amino acids. The TCR comes from a human donor in a cohort sampled during active COVID-19. Sequenced sample: peripheral blood. The chain is built from TRBV28 and TRBJ1-2; TRBD1 might be the D (5 bases). In nucleotides, the CDR3 is TGTGCCAGCAGTACAGGTCCCATCTATGGCTACACCTTC. Residues: CASSTGPIYGYTF.